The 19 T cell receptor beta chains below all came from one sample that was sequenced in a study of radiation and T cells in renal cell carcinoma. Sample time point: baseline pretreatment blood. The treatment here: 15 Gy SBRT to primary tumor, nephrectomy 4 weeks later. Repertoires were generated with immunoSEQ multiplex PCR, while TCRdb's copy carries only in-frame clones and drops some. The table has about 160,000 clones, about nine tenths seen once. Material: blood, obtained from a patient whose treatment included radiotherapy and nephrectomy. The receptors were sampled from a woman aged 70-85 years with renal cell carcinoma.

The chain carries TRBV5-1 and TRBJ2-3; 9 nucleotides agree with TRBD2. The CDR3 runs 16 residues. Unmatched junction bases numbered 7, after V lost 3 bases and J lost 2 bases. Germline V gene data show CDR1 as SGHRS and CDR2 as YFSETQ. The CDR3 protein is CASSSFAGGTTDTQYF. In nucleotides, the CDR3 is TGCGCCAGCAGCTCTTTCGCGGGGGGGACCACAGATACGCAGTATTTT. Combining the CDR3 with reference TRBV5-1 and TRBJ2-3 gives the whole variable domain KAGVTQTPRYLIKTRGQQVTLSCSPISGHRSVSWYQQTPGQGLQFLFEYFSETQRNKGNFPGRFSGRQFSNSRSEMNVSTLELGDSALYLCASSSFAGGTTDTQYFGPGTRLTVL.

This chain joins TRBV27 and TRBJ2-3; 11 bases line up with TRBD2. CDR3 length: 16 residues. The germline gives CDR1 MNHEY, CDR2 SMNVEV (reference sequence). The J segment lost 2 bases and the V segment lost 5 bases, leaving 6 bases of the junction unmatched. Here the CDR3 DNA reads TGTGCCAGCAGTCCGGGGACTAGCGGTTTCACAGATACGCAGTATTTT. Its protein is CASSPGTSGFTDTQYF.

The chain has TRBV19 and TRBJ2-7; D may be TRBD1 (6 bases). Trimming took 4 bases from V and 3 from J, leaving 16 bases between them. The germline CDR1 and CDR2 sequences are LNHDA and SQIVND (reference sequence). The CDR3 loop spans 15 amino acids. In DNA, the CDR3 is TGTGCCAGTAGTAAGGGGCAGGGGTGGGACTACGAGCAGTACTTC. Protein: CASSKGQGWDYEQYF.

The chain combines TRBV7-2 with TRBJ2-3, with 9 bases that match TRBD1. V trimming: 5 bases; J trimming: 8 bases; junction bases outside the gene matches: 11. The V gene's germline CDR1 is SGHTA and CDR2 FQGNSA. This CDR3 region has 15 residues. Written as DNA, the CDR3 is TGTGCCAGCAGCCGTAGACAGGGGGAATGGGGTACGCAGTATTTT. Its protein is CASSRRQGEWGTQYF.

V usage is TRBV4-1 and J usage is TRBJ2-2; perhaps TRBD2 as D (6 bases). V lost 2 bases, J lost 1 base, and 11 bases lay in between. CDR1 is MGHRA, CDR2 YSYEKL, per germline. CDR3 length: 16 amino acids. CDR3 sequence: CASSQNQGLNTGELFF. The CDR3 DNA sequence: TGCGCCAGCAGCCAAAATCAGGGACTGAACACCGGGGAGCTGTTTTTT.

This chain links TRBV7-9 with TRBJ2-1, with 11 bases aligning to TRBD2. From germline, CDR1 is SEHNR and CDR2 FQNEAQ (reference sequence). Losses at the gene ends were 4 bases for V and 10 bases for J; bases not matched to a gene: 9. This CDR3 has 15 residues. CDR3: CASSSLAGASSEQFF. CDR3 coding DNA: TGTGCCAGCAGCTCACTAGCGGGGGCCTCGTCCGAGCAGTTCTTC.

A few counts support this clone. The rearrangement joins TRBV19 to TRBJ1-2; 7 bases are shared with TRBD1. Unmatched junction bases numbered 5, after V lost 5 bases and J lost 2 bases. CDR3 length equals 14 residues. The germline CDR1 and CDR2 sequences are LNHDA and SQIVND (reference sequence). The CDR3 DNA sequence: TGTGCCAGTAGTCCCGGGACAGTAAACTATGGCTACACCTTC. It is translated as CASSPGTVNYGYTF. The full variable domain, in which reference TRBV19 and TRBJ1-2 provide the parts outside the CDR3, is DGGITQSPKYLFRKEGQNVTLSCEQNLNHDAMYWYRQDPGQGLRLIYYSQIVNDFQKGDIAEGYSVSREKKESFPLTVTSAQKNPTAFYLCASSPGTVNYGYTFGSGTRLTVV.

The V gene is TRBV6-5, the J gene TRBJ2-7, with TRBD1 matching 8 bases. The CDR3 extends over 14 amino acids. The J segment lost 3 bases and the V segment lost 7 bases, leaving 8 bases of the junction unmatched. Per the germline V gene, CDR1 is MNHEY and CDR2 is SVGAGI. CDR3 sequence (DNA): TGTGCCAGCAAAGTAACACAGGGGGACTACGAGCAGTACTTC. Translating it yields CASKVTQGDYEQYF.

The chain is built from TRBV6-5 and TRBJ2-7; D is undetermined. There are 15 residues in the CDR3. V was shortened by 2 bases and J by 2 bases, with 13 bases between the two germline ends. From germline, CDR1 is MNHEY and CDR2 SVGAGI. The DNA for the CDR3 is TGTGCCAGCAGTTACCGGTTTTCAAGCGCCTACGAGCAGTACTTC. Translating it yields CASSYRFSSAYEQYF.

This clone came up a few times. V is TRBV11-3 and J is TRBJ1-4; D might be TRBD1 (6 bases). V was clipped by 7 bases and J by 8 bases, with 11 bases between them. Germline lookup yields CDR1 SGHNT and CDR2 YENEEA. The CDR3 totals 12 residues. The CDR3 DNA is TGTGCCAGCAAGGACAGTAGGGAAAAACTGTTTTTT. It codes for CASKDSREKLFF.

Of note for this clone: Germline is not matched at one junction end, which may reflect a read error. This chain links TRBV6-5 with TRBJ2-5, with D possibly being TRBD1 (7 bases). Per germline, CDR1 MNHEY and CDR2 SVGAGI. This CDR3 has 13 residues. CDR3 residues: CASNQGGQEAQYF. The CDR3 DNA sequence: TGTGCCAGCAATCAGGGGGGCCAAGAGGCCCAGTACTTC.

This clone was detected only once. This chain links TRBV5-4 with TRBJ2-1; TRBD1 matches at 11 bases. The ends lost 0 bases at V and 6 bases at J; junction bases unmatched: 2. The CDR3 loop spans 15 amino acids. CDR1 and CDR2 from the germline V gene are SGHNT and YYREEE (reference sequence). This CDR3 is CASSLAGQGANEQFF. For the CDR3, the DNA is TGTGCCAGCAGCTTGGCCGGACAGGGGGCCAATGAGCAGTTCTTC.

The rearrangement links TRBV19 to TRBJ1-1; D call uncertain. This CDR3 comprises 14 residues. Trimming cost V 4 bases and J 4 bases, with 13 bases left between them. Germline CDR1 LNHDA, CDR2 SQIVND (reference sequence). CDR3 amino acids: CASSTPAGSTEAFF. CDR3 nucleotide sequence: TGTGCCAGTAGTACCCCGGCTGGGAGCACTGAAGCTTTCTTT.

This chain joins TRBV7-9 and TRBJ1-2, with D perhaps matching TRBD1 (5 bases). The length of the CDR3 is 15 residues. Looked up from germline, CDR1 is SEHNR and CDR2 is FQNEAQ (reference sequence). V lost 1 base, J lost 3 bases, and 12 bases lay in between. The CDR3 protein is CASSLGLGADYGYTF. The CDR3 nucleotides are TGTGCCAGCAGCTTAGGGTTAGGGGCTGACTATGGCTACACCTTC.

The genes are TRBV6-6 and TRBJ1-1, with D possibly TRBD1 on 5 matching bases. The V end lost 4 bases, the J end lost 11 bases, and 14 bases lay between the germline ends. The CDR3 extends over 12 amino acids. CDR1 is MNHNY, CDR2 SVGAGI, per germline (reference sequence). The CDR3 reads CASSFDSAAAFF. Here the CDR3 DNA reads TGTGCCAGCAGTTTCGACAGTGCGGCTGCTTTCTTT.

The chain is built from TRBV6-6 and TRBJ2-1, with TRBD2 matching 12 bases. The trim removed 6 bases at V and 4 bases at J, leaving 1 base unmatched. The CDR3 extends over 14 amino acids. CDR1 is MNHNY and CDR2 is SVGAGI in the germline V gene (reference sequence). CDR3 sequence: CASRTSGGYNEQFF. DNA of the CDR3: TGTGCCAGCAGGACTAGCGGGGGTTACAATGAGCAGTTCTTC.

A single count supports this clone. Here the CDR3 DNA reads TGTGCCAGTAGTACGGAGAACACTGAAGCTTTCTTT. Translated, it gives CASSTENTEAFF. The chain links TRBV19 to TRBJ1-1; no clear D gene. The CDR3 spans 12 residues. Germline loops: CDR1 LNHDA, CDR2 SQIVND (reference sequence). The V gene lost 4 bases and the J gene lost 1 base, with 4 bases spanning the gap.

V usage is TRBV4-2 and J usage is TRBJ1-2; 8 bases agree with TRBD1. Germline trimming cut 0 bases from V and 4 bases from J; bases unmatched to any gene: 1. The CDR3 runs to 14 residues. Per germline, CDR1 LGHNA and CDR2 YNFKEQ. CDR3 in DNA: TGTGCCAGCAGCCAAGAAGGACAGGGCTATGGCTACACCTTC. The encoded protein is CASSQEGQGYGYTF.

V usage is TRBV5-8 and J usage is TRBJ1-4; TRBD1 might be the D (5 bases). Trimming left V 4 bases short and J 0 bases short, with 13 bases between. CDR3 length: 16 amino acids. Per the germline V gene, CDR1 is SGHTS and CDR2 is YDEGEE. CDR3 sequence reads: CASSLGDGSTNEKLFF. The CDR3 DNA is TGTGCCAGCAGCCTAGGGGACGGCTCAACTAATGAAAAACTGTTTTTT.